Sequencing of this TCR beta chain was carried out in a study of long-term antiretroviral therapy in people with HIV. Broader study findings: HIV repertoires spanned narrower CDR3 length ranges than controls.

With survey level as its setting, the immunoSEQ assay was v3.0. Method: immunoSEQ multiplex PCR; TCRdb's copy keeps in-frame clones and lacks some. The table records 15,000 to 20,000 clones, about four fifths of them present only once. The CDR3 is 18 amino acids. Per germline, CDR1 SGHRS and CDR2 YFSETQ. V lost 0 bases to trimming and J lost 6 bases; unmatched junction nucleotides: 12. To note about this clone: The antigen remains undetermined.

The receptor's source is a man younger than 30 with HIV. The V call is TRBV5-1, the J call TRBJ2-2, with 9 bases lining up with TRBD1. The specimen was unsorted PBMCs, collected 0.9 years after starting antiretroviral therapy. This chain's CDR3 is CASSLAYIPGQGAGELFF. The DNA of the CDR3 is TGCGCCAGCAGCTTGGCCTATATACCGGGACAGGGCGCCGGGGAGCTGTTTTTT.